Below are 23 T cell receptor beta chains sequenced from a single sample in a study of regulatory T cells in long-lasting Graves disease. As to time point: newly diagnosed GD, antithyroid drugs for less than 3 months. PBMCs were the source of the RNA used for TCR sequencing. CDR3-region Arm-PCR and iRepertoire HTBI primers produced the TCR beta libraries. MiXCR was run by TCRdb on the multiplex PCR reads, yielding one entry per CDR3 protein. The sample yields approximately 210,000 distinct CDR3 sequences, 15% to 20% seen once. The sequenced sample was peripheral blood mononuclear cells (PBMCs), obtained at new diagnosis, from a patient treated with antithyroid drugs. Source of these receptors: a female donor with Graves disease.

At least ten counts were recorded for this clonotype. The V gene is TRBV7-8, the J gene TRBJ2-3, with a possible D match to TRBD2 (5 bases). Germline values: CDR1 SGHVS, CDR2 FQNEAQ. V was clipped by 3 bases and J by 0 bases, with 7 bases between them. The CDR3 is 14 amino acids. This CDR3 reads CASSFTRSTDTQYF. For the CDR3, the DNA is TGTGCCAGCAGCTTTACTAGAAGCACAGATACGCAGTATTTT.

This clonotype was counted at least ten times. The rearrangement joins TRBV28 to TRBJ2-7; 14 nucleotides agree with TRBD2. The ends lost 5 bases at V and 6 bases at J; junction bases unmatched: 3. CDR1 MDHEN and CDR2 SYDVKM come from the germline V gene. The CDR3 contains 14 residues. CDR3 in amino acids: CASSGTSGSIEQYF. As DNA, the CDR3 is TGTGCCAGCAGTGGGACTAGCGGGAGTATCGAGCAGTACTTC.

The J gene is TRBJ2-7, the V gene TRBV6-1; D tentatively reads TRBD1 or TRBD2 (5 bases each). The V end lost 8 bases, the J end lost 0 bases, and 26 bases lay between the germline ends. CDR1 and CDR2 (germline): MNHNS, SASEGT. This CDR3 has 18 residues. The CDR3 loop is CASHDETGPLDISYEQYF. The CDR3 nucleotides read TGTGCCAGCCACGACGAGACGGGGCCCCTGGACATCTCCTACGAGCAGTACTTC.

In this sample, this clonotype turned up many times. The chain carries TRBV15 and TRBJ1-2; TRBD1 matches at 12 bases. Germline V gene sequence: CDR1 LNHNV, CDR2 YYDKDF (reference sequence). This CDR3 region has 14 residues. The ends lost 3 bases at V and 5 bases at J; junction bases unmatched: 1. CDR3 DNA sequence: TGTGCCACCAGCAGGGGACAGGGGGCGTATGGCTACACCTTC. Translating gives CATSRGQGAYGYTF.

The rearrangement joins TRBV20-1 to TRBJ1-2, with TRBD1 as a possible D gene (6 bases). Germline loops: CDR1 DFQATT, CDR2 SNEGSKA (reference sequence). V lost 6 bases, J lost 4 bases, and 12 bases lay in between. The CDR3 loop spans 12 amino acids. CDR3: CSAWTEFYGYTF. The CDR3 coding sequence is TGCAGTGCATGGACAGAATTCTATGGCTACACCTTC.

This clonotype was found a few times. This may come from a read error, since a much larger clone is one base off. CDR3 in DNA: TGCAGTGCAAGAAACTGGGGCCAGAACACTGAAGCTTTCTTT. Residues: CSARNWGQNTEAFF. The genes are TRBV20-1 and TRBJ1-1, with D possibly TRBD1 on 5 matching bases. V shed 6 bases and J shed 1 base, with 15 bases lying between them. Germline CDR1 DFQATT, CDR2 SNEGSKA (reference sequence). The CDR3 loop spans 14 amino acids.

The chain's CDR3 is CASGGAPQATQYF. In nucleotides, the CDR3 is TGTGCCAGCGGTGGCGCGCCCCAGGCGACCCAGTACTTC. The chain is built from TRBV12-3 or TRBV12-4 and TRBJ2-3; no clear D gene. The J call may be in error: the DNA end matches TRBJ2-5 better. The CDR3 is 13 residues long.

This clonotype was counted once. This sequence joins TRBV12-3 or TRBV12-4 and TRBJ2-3, with D perhaps assigned TRBD1 or TRBD2 (8 bases each). Trimming stripped 6 bases from V and 4 bases from J, with 17 bases between. The CDR3 is made up of 15 amino acids. The CDR3 reads CASSRQGTSADTQYF. CDR3 DNA: TGTGCCAGCAGCCGACAGGGGACTAGTGCAGATACGCAGTATTTT.

The chain recombines TRBV11-2 with TRBJ1-5; TRBD1 aligns across 8 bases. Per the germline V gene, CDR1 is SGHAT and CDR2 is FQNNGV. J lost 5 bases, V lost 6 bases, and 6 bases had no gene match. The CDR3 runs to 14 residues. The CDR3 loop reads CASSKTGGYQPQHF. The CDR3 nucleotides are TGTGCCAGCAGTAAAACAGGGGGTTATCAGCCCCAGCATTTT.

This clonotype was counted many times. V usage is TRBV12-3 or TRBV12-4 and J usage is TRBJ1-1; D remains ambiguous. The CDR3 contains 12 residues. Between the trimmed V and J ends, which lost 10 bases and 2 bases, there was a span of 11 bases. The CDR3 region is CATQLGNTEAFF. As DNA, the CDR3 is TGTGCCACCCAGTTAGGTAACACTGAAGCTTTCTTT.

The chain carries TRBV11-3 and TRBJ2-5, with TRBD2 matching over 7 bases. V dropped 5 bases and J dropped 5; count of bases not matched to a gene: 8. Germline CDR1 is SGHNT and CDR2 is YENEEA. This CDR3 contains 14 residues. The CDR3: CASSPAAGVETQYF. The CDR3 coding sequence is TGTGCCAGCAGCCCGGCGGCGGGAGTGGAGACCCAGTACTTC.

This clonotype appeared many times. The CDR3 DNA reads TGTGCCAGCAGTGCTCCCTTTAGCGGGAGCGGCAATGAGCAGTTCTTC. It encodes CASSAPFSGSGNEQFF. The chain couples TRBV2 to TRBJ2-1; 9 bases agree with TRBD2. Germline trimming cut 4 bases from V and 6 bases from J; bases unmatched to any gene: 10. CDR1 and CDR2 from the germline V gene are SNHLY and FYNNEI. This CDR3 has 16 residues.

At least ten counts were recorded for this clonotype. As DNA, the CDR3 is TGTGCCTGGAGTGTACTACCCACGAGGGAGCAGTACTTC. Translated, it gives CAWSVLPTREQYF. This rearrangement joins TRBV30 to TRBJ2-7; no definite D call. Germline assignment: CDR1 GTSNPN and CDR2 SVGIG (reference sequence). V dropped 0 bases and J dropped 7 bases, with 13 bases sitting between them. CDR3 length: 13 residues.

The gene calls are TRBV2 and TRBJ2-2; 11 positions agree with TRBD2. The ends lost 6 bases at V and 8 bases at J; junction bases unmatched: 8. In germline, CDR1 is SNHLY, CDR2 FYNNEI. The length of the CDR3 is 15 residues. The CDR3 spells CASRHLLAGVGELFF. CDR3 coding DNA: TGTGCCAGCAGGCATCTACTAGCGGGAGTAGGGGAGCTGTTTTTT.

As to this clonotype: A far larger clone is one nucleotide away, so this likely arose from a read error. Since no conserved phenylalanine or tryptophan closes the CDR3, a read error is the likely cause. J is TRBJ1-1 and V is TRBV28, with a possible D match to TRBD1 (5 bases). CDR3 length: 15 residues. V lost 6 bases, J lost 0 bases, and 14 bases lay in between. CDR1 is MDHEN and CDR2 is SYDVKM in the germline V gene. The DNA for the CDR3 is TGTGCCAGCAGCAAGCGACAGCTCATGAACACTGAAGCTTTCCTT. Translating gives CASSKRQLMNTEAFL.

This clonotype was counted at least ten times. V is TRBV24-1 and J is TRBJ2-2; 9 positions agree with TRBD2. J was trimmed by 4 bases and V by 1 base; bases with no gene match: 3. This CDR3 contains 16 residues. CDR1 is KGHDR and CDR2 is SFDVKD in the germline V gene. The CDR3 DNA follows: TGTGCCACCAGTGATTTTGGCGGGAGGGCCACCGGGGAGCTGTTTTTT. Encoded protein: CATSDFGGRATGELFF.

This clonotype was found a few times. It may be a read error: a sequence one base away is much more abundant. In nucleotides, the CDR3 is TGTGCCAGCAGCGACGCCACTTTCTGTCAGCCCCAGCATTTT. This translates into CASSDATFCQPQHF. This sequence joins TRBV2 and TRBJ1-5; no definite D call. Deletions cut 6 bases from V and 6 bases from J, with 15 bases between. This CDR3 has 14 residues. The germline gives CDR1 SNHLY, CDR2 FYNNEI.

J is TRBJ2-5 and V is TRBV18, with 10 positions matching TRBD1. CDR1 and CDR2 from the germline V gene are KGHSH and LQKENI. J was trimmed by 5 bases and V by 6 bases; bases with no gene match: 6. The CDR3 is made up of 14 amino acids. The CDR3 DNA reads TGTGCCAGCTCGGGGGACAGGGGTCCGGAGACCCAGTACTTC. Translated, it gives CASSGDRGPETQYF.

The sample holds many counts of this clonotype. V usage is TRBV20-1 and J usage is TRBJ2-3, with 8 bases that match TRBD1. Germline lookup yields CDR1 DFQATT and CDR2 SNEGSKA (reference sequence). V lost 5 bases to trimming and J lost 5 bases; unmatched junction nucleotides: 6. The CDR3 spans 13 residues. The CDR3 loop is CSAPGQGRDTQYF. The DNA for the CDR3 is TGCAGTGCTCCCGGACAGGGAAGAGATACGCAGTATTTT.

As to this clonotype: The CDR3 does not close with the conserved phenylalanine or tryptophan, likely indicating a read error. The V call is TRBV2, the J call TRBJ1-1; tentatively, D is TRBD1 (6 bases). CDR3 length: 15 residues. CDR1 and CDR2 from the germline V gene are SNHLY and FYNNEI. The ends were cut back, 6 bases at V and 3 bases at J, with 17 bases in the middle. The CDR3 loop is CASRGIQGKDTEAFS. DNA of the CDR3: TGTGCCAGCAGGGGGATACAGGGCAAGGACACTGAAGCTTTCTCT.

The gene calls are TRBV20-1 and TRBJ1-1; TRBD1 is a possible D gene (5 bases). Trimming shortened V by 2 bases and J by 3 bases, and 13 bases separated the two germline ends. The V gene's germline CDR1 is DFQATT and CDR2 SNEGSKA (reference sequence). This CDR3 contains 14 residues. This chain's CDR3 is CSARPGDYHTEAFF. CDR3 coding DNA: TGCAGTGCTAGACCCGGGGACTATCACACTGAAGCTTTCTTT.

This clonotype was picked up many times. The chain employs TRBV25-1 and TRBJ1-4; D is unclear. Germline CDR1 MGHDK, CDR2 SYGVNS. The CDR3 contains 13 residues. Deletions cut 0 bases from V and 6 bases from J, with 5 bases between. CDR3 in amino acids: CASSEYPDEKLFF. The CDR3 DNA reads TGTGCCAGCAGTGAATACCCGGATGAAAAACTGTTTTTT.

Ten or more counts support this clonotype. The chain carries TRBV6-1 and TRBJ2-1; the D gene is possibly TRBD1 (6 bases). Germline CDR1 is MNHNS and CDR2 is SASEGT. The CDR3 extends over 15 amino acids. Trimming removed 4 bases from V and 6 bases from J, with 16 bases in between. DNA for the CDR3: TGTGCCAGCAGTGGTCAGGGGAAACCTATCAATGAGCAGTTCTTC. Translated: CASSGQGKPINEQFF.